Here is one T cell receptor beta chain with its context. Its specificity is unknown. In germline, CDR1 is MNHEY, CDR2 SVGAGI. The CDR3 is 13 amino acids. V dropped 5 bases and J dropped 1; count of bases not matched to a gene: 1. Prior autoimmune disease or systemic immunosuppression barred patients. This entry belongs to a study of OX40 agonist ivuxolimab in advanced cancers. General study results and limits: Doses of 0.1 to 3.0 mg/kg were accompanied by clonal expansion of CD4+ and CD8+ blood T cells by week 6. In the 0.1-3.0 mg/kg groups, partial responders showed among the lowest expansion. Researchers report that CD8+ T cells had, on average, more expanded clones than CD4+.

Clones were read by immunoSEQ multiplex PCR, and TCRdb kept only the in-frame ones, dropping some. The sample consists of some 74,000 clones, 88% of them appearing once. This clonotype was obtained from an adult with an advanced solid tumor such as melanoma, head and neck, liver or kidney cancer. The sequencing here drew on CD4+ or CD8+ T cells sorted from blood, taken in a trial of the OX40 agonist ivuxolimab. The V gene is TRBV6-5, the J gene TRBJ1-1, with TRBD1 matching over 7 bases. CDR3: CASSGTENTEAFF. CDR3 nucleotide sequence: TGTGCCAGCAGTGGGACAGAGAACACTGAAGCTTTCTTT.